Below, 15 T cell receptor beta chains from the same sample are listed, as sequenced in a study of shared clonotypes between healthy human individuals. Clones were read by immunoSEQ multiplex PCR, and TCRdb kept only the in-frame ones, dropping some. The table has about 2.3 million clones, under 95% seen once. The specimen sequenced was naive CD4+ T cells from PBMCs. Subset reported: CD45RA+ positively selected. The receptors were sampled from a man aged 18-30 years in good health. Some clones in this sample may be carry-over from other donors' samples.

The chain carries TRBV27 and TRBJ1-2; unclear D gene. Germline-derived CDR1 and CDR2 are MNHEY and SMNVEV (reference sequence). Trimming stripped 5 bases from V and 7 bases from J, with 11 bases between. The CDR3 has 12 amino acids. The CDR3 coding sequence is TGTGCCAGCAGTGAAAGGGATGGTGGCTACACCTTC. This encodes CASSERDGGYTF.

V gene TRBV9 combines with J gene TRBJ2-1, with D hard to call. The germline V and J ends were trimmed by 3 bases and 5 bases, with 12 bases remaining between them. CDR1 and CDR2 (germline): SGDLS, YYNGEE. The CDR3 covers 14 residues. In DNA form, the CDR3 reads TGTGCCAGCAGCGCCAGCTCTCGGGACAATGAGCAGTTCTTC. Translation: CASSASSRDNEQFF.

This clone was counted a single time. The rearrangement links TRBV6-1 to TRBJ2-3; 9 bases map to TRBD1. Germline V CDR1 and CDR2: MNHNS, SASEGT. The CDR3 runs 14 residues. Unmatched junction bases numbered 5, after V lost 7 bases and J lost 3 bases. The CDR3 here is CASTRDRATDTQYF. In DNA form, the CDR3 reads TGTGCCAGCACCCGGGACAGGGCTACAGATACGCAGTATTTT.

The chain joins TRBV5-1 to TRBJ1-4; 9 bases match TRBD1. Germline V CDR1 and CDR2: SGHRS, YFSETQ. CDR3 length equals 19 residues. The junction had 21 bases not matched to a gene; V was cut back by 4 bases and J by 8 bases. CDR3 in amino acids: CASSPGQGRIARIGEKLFF. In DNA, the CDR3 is TGCGCCAGCAGCCCGGGACAGGGCCGCATCGCGCGTATTGGGGAAAAACTGTTTTTT.

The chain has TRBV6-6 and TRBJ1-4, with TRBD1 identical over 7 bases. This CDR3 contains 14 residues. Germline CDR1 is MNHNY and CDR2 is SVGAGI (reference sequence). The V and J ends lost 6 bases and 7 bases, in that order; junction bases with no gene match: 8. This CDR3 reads CASRGTVSAEKLFF. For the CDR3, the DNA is TGTGCCAGCAGGGGGACAGTGTCTGCTGAAAAACTGTTTTTT.

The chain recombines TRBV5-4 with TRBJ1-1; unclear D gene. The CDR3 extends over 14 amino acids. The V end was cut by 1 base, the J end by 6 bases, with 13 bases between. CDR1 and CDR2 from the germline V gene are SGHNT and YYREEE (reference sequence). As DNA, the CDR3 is TGTGCCAGCAGCTTGACCACATTCCCCTCTGAAGCTTTCTTT. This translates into CASSLTTFPSEAFF. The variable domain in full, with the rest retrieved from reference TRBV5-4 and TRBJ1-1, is ETGVTQSPTHLIKTRGQQVTLRCSSQSGHNTVSWYQQALGQGPQFIFQYYREEENGRGNFPPRFSGLQFPNYSSELNVNALELDDSALYLCASSLTTFPSEAFFGQGTRLTVV.

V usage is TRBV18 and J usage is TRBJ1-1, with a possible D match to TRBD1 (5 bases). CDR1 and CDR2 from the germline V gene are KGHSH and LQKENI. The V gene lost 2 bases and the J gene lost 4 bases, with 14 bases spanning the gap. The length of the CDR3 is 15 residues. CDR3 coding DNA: TGTGCCAGCTCACCAAGACAGTCGCGAACCACTGAAGCTTTCTTT. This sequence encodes CASSPRQSRTTEAFF. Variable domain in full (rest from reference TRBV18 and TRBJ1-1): NAGVMQNPRHLVRRRGQEARLRCSPMKGHSHVYWYRQLPEEGLKFMVYLQKENIIDESGMPKERFSAEFPKEGPSILRIQQVVRGDSAAYFCASSPRQSRTTEAFFGQGTRLTVV.

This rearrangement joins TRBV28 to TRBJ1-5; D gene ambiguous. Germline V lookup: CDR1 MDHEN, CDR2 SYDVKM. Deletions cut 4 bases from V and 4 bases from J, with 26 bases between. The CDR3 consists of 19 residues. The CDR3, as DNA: TGTGCCAGCAGTTCCCTCCTGGTGAAGGGCCCGTTTAGGAATCAGCCCCAGCATTTT. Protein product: CASSSLLVKGPFRNQPQHF. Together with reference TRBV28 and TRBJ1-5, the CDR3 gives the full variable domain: DVKVTQSSRYLVKRTGEKVFLECVQDMDHENMFWYRQDPGLGLRLIYFSYDVKMKEKGDIPEGYSVSREKKERFSLILESASTNQTSMYLCASSSLLVKGPFRNQPQHFGDGTRLSIL.

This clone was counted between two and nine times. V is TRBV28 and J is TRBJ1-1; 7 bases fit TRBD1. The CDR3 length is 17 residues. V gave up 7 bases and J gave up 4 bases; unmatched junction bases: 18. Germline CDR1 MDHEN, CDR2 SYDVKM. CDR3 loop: CASNPTGVKGAVTEAFF. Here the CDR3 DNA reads TGTGCCAGCAACCCTACGGGGGTGAAGGGGGCGGTCACTGAAGCTTTCTTT.

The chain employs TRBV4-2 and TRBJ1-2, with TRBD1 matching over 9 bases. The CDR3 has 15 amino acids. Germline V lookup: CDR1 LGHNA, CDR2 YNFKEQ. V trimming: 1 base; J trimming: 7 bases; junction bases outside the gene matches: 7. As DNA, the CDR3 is TGTGCCAGCAGCCAAGCCCTTGACAGGGGGGGTGGCTACACCTTC. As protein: CASSQALDRGGGYTF.

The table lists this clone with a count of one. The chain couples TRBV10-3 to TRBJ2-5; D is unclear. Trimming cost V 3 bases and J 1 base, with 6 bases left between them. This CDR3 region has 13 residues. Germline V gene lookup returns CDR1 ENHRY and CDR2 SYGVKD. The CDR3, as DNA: TGTGCCATCAGTGACCAAGGCCAAGAGACCCAGTACTTC. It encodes CAISDQGQETQYF.

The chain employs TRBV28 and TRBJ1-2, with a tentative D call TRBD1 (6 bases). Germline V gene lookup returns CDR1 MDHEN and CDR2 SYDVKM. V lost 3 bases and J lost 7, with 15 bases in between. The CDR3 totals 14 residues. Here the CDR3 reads CASSFGGRRAGYTF. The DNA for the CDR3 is TGTGCCAGCAGTTTTGGGGGGCGCCGGGCTGGCTACACCTTC.

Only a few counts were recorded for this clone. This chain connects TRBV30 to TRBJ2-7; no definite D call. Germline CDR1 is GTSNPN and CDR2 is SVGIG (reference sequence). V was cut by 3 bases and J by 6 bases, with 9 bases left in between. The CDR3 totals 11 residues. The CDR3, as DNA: TGTGCCTGGAGAGGTTTCGCCGAGCAGTACTTC. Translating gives CAWRGFAEQYF.

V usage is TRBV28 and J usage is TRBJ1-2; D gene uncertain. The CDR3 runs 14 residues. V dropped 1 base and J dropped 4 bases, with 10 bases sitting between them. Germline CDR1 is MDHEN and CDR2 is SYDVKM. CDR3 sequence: CASSLFPGSYGYTF. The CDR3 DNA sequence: TGTGCCAGCAGTTTATTCCCGGGTTCCTATGGCTACACCTTC.

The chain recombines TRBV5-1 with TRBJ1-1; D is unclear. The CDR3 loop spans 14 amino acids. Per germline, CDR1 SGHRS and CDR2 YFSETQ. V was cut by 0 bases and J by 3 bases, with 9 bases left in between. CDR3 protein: CASSLGVHDTEAFF. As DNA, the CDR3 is TGCGCCAGCAGCTTGGGCGTGCATGACACTGAAGCTTTCTTT.